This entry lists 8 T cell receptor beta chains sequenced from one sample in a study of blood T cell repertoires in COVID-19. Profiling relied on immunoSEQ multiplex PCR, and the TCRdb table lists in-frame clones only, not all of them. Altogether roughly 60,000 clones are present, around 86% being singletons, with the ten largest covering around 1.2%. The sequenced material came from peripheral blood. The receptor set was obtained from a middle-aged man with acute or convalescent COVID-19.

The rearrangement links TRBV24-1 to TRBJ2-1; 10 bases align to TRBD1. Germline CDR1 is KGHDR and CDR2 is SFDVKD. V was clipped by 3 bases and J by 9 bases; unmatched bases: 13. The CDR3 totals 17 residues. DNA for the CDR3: TGTGCCACCAGTGATAGGGGGGACAGGGGTATCAGTGGTGAGCAGTTCTTC. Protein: CATSDRGDRGISGEQFF.

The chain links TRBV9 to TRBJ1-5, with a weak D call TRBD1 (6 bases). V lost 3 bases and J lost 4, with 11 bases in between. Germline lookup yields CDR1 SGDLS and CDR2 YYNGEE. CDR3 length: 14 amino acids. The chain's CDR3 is CASSAGGANQPQHF. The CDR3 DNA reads TGTGCCAGCAGCGCTGGGGGGGCGAATCAGCCCCAGCATTTT.

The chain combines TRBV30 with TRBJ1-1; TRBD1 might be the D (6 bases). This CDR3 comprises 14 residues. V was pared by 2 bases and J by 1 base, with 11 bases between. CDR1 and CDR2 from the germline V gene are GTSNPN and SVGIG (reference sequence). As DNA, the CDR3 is TGTGCCTGGAGTCTCTGGGGGCGGAACACTGAAGCTTTCTTT. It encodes CAWSLWGRNTEAFF. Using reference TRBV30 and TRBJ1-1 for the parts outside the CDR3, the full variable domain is SQTIHQWPATLVQPVGSPLSLECTVEGTSNPNLYWYRQAAGRGLQLLFYSVGIGQISSEVPQNLSASRPQDRQFILSSKKLLLSDSGFYLCAWSLWGRNTEAFFGQGTRLTVV.

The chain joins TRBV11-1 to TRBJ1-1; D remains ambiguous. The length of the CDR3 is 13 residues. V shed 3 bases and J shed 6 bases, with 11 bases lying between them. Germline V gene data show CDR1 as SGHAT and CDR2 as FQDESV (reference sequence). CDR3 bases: TGTGCCAGCAGCTTTGGACTTGTGGCTGAAGCTTTCTTT. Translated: CASSFGLVAEAFF.

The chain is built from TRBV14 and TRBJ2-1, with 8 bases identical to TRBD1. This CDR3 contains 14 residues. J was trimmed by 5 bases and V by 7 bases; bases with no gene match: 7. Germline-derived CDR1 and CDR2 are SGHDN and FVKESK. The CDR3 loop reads CASKGGQGNNEQFF. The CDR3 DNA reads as TGTGCCAGCAAGGGAGGACAGGGCAACAATGAGCAGTTCTTC.

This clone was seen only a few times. CDR3 residues: CASSKDQGAGGANVLTF. The CDR3, as DNA: TGTGCCAGTAGTAAGGATCAGGGGGCGGGAGGGGCCAACGTCCTGACTTTC. V usage is TRBV19 and J usage is TRBJ2-6, with 8 positions matching TRBD1. Germline CDR1 is LNHDA and CDR2 is SQIVND (reference sequence). The trim removed 4 bases at V and 4 bases at J, leaving 9 bases unmatched. The CDR3 sequence is 17 residues long.

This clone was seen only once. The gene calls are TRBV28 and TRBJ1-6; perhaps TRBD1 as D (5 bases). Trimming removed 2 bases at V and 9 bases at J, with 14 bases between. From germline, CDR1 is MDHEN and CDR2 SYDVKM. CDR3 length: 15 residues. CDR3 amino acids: CASSLLSAGGSPLHF. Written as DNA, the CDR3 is TGTGCCAGCAGTTTACTGTCGGCGGGGGGTTCACCCCTCCACTTT. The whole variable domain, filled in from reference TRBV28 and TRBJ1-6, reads DVKVTQSSRYLVKRTGEKVFLECVQDMDHENMFWYRQDPGLGLRLIYFSYDVKMKEKGDIPEGYSVSREKKERFSLILESASTNQTSMYLCASSLLSAGGSPLHFGNGTRLTVT.

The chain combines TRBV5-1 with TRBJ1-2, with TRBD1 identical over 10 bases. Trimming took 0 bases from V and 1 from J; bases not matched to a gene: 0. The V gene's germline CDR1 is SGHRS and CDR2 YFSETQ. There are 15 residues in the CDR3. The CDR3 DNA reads TGCGCCAGCAGCTTGGGGACAGGGGGTAACTATGGCTACACCTTC. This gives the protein CASSLGTGGNYGYTF. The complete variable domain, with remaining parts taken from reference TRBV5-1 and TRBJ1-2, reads KAGVTQTPRYLIKTRGQQVTLSCSPISGHRSVSWYQQTPGQGLQFLFEYFSETQRNKGNFPGRFSGRQFSNSRSEMNVSTLELGDSALYLCASSLGTGGNYGYTFGSGTRLTVV.